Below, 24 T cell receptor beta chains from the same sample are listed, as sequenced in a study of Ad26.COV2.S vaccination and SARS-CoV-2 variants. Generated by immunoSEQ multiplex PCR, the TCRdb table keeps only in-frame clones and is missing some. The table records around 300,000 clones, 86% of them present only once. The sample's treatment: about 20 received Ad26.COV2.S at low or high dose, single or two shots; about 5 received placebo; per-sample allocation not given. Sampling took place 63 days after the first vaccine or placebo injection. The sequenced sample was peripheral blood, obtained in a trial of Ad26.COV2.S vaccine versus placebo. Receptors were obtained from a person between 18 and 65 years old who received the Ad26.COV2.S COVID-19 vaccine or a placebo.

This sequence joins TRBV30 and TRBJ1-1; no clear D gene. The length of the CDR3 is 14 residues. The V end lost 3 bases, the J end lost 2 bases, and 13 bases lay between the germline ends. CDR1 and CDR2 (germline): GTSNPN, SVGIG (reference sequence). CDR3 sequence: CAWREGMGNTEAFF. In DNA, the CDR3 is TGTGCCTGGAGGGAGGGAATGGGAAACACTGAAGCTTTCTTT.

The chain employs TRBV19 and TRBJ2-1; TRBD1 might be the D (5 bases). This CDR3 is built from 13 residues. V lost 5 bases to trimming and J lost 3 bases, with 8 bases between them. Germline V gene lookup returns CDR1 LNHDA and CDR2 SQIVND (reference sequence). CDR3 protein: CASSYRNYNEQFF. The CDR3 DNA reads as TGTGCCAGTAGTTACAGGAACTACAATGAGCAGTTCTTC.

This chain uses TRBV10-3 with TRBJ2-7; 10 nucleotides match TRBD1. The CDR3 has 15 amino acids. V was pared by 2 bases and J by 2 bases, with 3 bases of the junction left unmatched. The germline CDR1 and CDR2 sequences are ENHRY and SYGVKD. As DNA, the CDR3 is TGTGCCATCAGTGAGCGAGGACAGGGGGCCTACGAGCAGTACTTC. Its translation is CAISERGQGAYEQYF.

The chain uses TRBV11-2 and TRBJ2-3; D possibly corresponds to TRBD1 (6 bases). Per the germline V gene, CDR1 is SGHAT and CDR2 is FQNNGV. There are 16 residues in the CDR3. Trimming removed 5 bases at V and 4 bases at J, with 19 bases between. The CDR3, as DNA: TGTGCCAGCAGCCGAAAACTTGGACAGCCTTCAGATACGCAGTATTTT. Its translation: CASSRKLGQPSDTQYF.

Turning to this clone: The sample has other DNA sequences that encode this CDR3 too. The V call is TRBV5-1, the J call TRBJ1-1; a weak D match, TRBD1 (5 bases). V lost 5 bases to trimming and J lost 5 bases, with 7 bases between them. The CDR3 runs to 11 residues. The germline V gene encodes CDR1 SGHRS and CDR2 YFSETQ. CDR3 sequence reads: CASRGETEAFF. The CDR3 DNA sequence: TGCGCCAGCAGAGGGGAGACTGAAGCTTTCTTT.

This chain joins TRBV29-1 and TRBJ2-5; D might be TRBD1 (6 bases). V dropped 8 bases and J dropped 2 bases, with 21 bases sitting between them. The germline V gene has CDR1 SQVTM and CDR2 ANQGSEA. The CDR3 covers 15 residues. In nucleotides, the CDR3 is TGCAGCTCCGAAGTCCTGGGACAAGTACAAGAGACCCAGTACTTC. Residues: CSSEVLGQVQETQYF.

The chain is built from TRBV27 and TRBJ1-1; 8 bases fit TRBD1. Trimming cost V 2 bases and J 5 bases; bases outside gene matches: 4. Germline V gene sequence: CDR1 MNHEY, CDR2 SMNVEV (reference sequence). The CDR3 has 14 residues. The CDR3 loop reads CASSLQGAGTEAFF. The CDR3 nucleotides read TGTGCCAGCAGTTTACAGGGGGCCGGGACTGAAGCTTTCTTT.

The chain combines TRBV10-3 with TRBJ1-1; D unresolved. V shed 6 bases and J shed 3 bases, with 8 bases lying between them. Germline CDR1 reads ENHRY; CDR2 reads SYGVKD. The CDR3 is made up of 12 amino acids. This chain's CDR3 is CAIRPPDTEAFF. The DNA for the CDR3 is TGTGCCATCAGGCCCCCAGACACTGAAGCTTTCTTT.

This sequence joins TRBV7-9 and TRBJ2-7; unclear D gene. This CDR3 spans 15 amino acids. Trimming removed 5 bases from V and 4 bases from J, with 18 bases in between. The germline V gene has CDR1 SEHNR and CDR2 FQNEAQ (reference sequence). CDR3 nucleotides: TGTGCCAGCAGCCCAGAAGGATTCTTTCGGTACGAGCAGTACTTC. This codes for CASSPEGFFRYEQYF.

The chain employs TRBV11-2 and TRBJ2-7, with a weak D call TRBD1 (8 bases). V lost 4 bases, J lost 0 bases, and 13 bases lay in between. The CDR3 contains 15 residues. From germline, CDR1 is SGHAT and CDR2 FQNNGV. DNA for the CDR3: TGTGCCAGCAGCTCAACAGGGGGGGCCTCCTACGAGCAGTACTTC. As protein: CASSSTGGASYEQYF.

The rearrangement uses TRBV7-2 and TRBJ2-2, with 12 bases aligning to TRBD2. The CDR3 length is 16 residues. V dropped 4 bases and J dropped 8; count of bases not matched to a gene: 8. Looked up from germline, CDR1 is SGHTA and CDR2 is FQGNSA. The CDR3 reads CASSSRLAGVQGELFF. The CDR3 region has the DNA TGTGCCAGCAGCTCCAGACTAGCGGGAGTACAAGGGGAGCTGTTTTTT.

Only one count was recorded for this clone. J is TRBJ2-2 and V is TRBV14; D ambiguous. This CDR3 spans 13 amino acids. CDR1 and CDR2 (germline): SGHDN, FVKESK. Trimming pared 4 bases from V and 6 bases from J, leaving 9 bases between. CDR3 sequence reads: CASSLTRSGELFF. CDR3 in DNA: TGTGCCAGCAGCCTCACGCGGTCCGGGGAGCTGTTTTTT.

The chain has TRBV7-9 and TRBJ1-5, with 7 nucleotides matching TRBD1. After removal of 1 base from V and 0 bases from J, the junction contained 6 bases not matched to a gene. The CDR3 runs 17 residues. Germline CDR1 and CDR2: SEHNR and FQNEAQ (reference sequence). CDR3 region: CASSLGAGGSSNQPQHF. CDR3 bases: TGTGCCAGCAGCTTAGGTGCAGGGGGATCTAGCAATCAGCCCCAGCATTTT.

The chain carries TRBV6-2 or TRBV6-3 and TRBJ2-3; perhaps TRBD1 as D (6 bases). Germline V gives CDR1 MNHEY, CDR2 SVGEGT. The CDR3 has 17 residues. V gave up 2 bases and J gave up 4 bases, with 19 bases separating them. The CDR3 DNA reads TGTGCCAGCAGTTACCCTTCGGTGACAGGACGCCCAGATACGCAGTATTTT. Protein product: CASSYPSVTGRPDTQYF.

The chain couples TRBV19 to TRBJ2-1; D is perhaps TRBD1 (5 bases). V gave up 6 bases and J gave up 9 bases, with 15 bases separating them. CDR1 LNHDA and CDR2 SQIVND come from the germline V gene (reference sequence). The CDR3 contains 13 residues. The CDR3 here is CASSPDIYGEQFF. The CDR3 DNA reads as TGTGCCAGTAGCCCGGACATATACGGTGAGCAGTTCTTC.

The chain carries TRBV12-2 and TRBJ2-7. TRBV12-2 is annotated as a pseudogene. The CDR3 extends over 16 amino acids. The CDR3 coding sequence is TGTGCAAGTCGCTTAGCGTATCAGGCCCTTAGGGACGAGCAGTACTTC. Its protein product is CASRLAYQALRDEQYF.

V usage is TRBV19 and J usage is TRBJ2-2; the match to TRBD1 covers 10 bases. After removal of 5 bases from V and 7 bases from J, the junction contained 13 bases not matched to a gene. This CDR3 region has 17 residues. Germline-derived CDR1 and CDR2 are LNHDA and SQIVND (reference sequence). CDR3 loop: CASSPRGQGVIIGELFF. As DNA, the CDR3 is TGTGCCAGTAGTCCCCGTGGACAGGGGGTTATAATCGGGGAGCTGTTTTTT.

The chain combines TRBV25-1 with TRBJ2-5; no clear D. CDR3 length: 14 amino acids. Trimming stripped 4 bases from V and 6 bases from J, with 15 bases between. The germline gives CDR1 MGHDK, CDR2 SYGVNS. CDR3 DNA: TGTGCCAGCAGTGGCCCGACGGGTTGGAAGACCCAGTACTTC. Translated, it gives CASSGPTGWKTQYF.

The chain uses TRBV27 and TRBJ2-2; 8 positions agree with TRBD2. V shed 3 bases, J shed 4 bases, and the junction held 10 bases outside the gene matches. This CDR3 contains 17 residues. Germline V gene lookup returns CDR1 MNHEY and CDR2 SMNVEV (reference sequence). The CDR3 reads CASSFYRREVSTGELFF. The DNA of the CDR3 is TGTGCCAGCAGTTTCTATCGGCGGGAGGTGAGCACCGGGGAGCTGTTTTTT.

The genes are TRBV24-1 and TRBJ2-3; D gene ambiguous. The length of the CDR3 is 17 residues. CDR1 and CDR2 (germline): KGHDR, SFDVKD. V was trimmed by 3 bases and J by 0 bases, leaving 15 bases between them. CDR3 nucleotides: TGTGCCACCAGTGATCCTACCCGGAACCCTAGCACAGATACGCAGTATTTT. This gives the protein CATSDPTRNPSTDTQYF.

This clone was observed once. CDR3 in amino acids: CATSDSRQDEGSGANVLTF. The CDR3 nucleotides are TGTGCCACCAGTGATTCGAGACAGGACGAAGGCTCTGGGGCCAACGTCCTGACTTTC. The chain has TRBV24-1 and TRBJ2-6, with a weak D call TRBD1 (6 bases). The germline V and J ends were trimmed by 2 bases and 0 bases, with 16 bases remaining between them. Germline CDR1 reads KGHDR; CDR2 reads SFDVKD. The CDR3 spans 19 residues.

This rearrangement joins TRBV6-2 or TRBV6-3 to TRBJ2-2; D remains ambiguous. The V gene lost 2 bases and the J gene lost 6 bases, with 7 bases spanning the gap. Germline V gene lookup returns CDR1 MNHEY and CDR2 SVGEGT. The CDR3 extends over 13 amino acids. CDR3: CASSYPHPGELFF. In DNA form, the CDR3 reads TGTGCCAGCAGTTACCCGCACCCCGGGGAGCTGTTTTTT.

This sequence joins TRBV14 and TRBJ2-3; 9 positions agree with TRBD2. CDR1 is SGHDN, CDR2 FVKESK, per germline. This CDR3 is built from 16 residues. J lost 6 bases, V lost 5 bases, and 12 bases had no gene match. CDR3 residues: CASSLTTSGNWDTQYF. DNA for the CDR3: TGTGCCAGCAGCTTGACGACTAGCGGAAATTGGGATACGCAGTATTTT.

The CDR3 loop reads CASSSQPPGGTEAFF. The DNA for the CDR3 is TGTGCCAGCAGCTCCCAACCGCCAGGGGGCACTGAAGCTTTCTTT. V is TRBV7-2 and J is TRBJ1-1; 7 nucleotides align to TRBD1. From germline, CDR1 is SGHTA and CDR2 FQGNSA. The V gene end was trimmed by 4 bases and the J gene end by 4 bases; junction bases not matched to a gene: 9. The CDR3 extends over 15 amino acids.